A single sample gave rise to the 19 T cell receptor beta chains below, sequenced in a study of blood T cell repertoires in COVID-19. TCRdb's table, derived via immunoSEQ multiplex PCR, lists solely in-frame clones and lacks some. The sample holds about 110,000 clones, 84% seen once. Material: peripheral blood. The source of these receptors is a woman aged 45-60 years with acute or convalescent COVID-19.

To note about this clone: Relative to the germline gene, one junction end is altered; a read error may explain this. The chain's CDR3 is CASRHDGQAPRFFF. DNA of the CDR3: TGTGCCAGCAGACATGATGGACAGGCCCCCAGGTTCTTCTTC. This chain connects TRBV2 to TRBJ1-2; TRBD1 aligns across 7 bases. There are 14 residues in the CDR3. The germline V gene has CDR1 SNHLY and CDR2 FYNNEI.

This clone has more than one count but fewer than ten. The chain recombines TRBV19 with TRBJ1-2, with TRBD1 as a possible D gene (6 bases). V lost 9 bases, J lost 1 base, and 12 bases lay in between. Per the germline V gene, CDR1 is LNHDA and CDR2 is SQIVND (reference sequence). CDR3 length: 13 residues. Written as DNA, the CDR3 is TGTGCCAGCCGGGACACCGATAACTATGGCTACACCTTC. Translating gives CASRDTDNYGYTF. The whole variable domain, filled in from reference TRBV19 and TRBJ1-2, reads DGGITQSPKYLFRKEGQNVTLSCEQNLNHDAMYWYRQDPGQGLRLIYYSQIVNDFQKGDIAEGYSVSREKKESFPLTVTSAQKNPTAFYLCASRDTDNYGYTFGSGTRLTVV.

This clone appeared a single time. The chain combines TRBV29-1 with TRBJ2-3; D is possibly TRBD2 (5 bases). CDR1 and CDR2 (germline): SQVTM, ANQGSEA. The CDR3 sequence is 14 residues long. V lost 4 bases, J lost 2 bases, and 13 bases lay in between. The DNA for the CDR3 is TGCAGCGTTGCGGACTCCTTTTACACAGATACGCAGTATTTT. This codes for CSVADSFYTDTQYF.

The genes are TRBV6-1 and TRBJ1-2; D gene uncertain. The germline CDR1 and CDR2 sequences are MNHNS and SASEGT. Trimming shortened V by 5 bases and J by 6 bases, and 16 bases separated the two germline ends. This CDR3 contains 14 residues. The CDR3 sequence is CASSFPPVADGYTF. CDR3 nucleotide sequence: TGTGCCAGCAGTTTTCCACCAGTAGCGGATGGCTACACCTTC.

The chain uses TRBV18 and TRBJ1-4; no clear D. V shed 2 bases and J shed 8 bases, with 12 bases lying between them. There are 14 residues in the CDR3. Per the germline V gene, CDR1 is KGHSH and CDR2 is LQKENI. Written as DNA, the CDR3 is TGTGCCAGCTCACCAGTTTCTAGTGGCGAAAAACTGTTTTTT. It encodes CASSPVSSGEKLFF.

V is TRBV6-5 and J is TRBJ1-1; 7 bases match TRBD1. The V gene end was trimmed by 5 bases and the J gene end by 7 bases; junction bases not matched to a gene: 7. CDR1 MNHEY and CDR2 SVGAGI come from the germline V gene. The CDR3 is 13 residues long. The CDR3 reads CASSIRTGREAFF. The CDR3 DNA follows: TGTGCCAGCAGTATACGGACAGGTCGTGAAGCTTTCTTT.

The chain carries TRBV10-3 and TRBJ1-4, with D possibly TRBD1 on 6 matching bases. Trimming took 2 bases from V and 4 from J, leaving 14 bases between them. This CDR3 spans 16 amino acids. Germline CDR1 is ENHRY and CDR2 is SYGVKD. The CDR3: CAISERQGYLNEKLFF. The CDR3 DNA follows: TGTGCCATCAGTGAGAGGCAGGGGTATCTTAATGAAAAACTGTTTTTT.

Points on this clone: The sample contains more than one DNA sequence encoding this CDR3. The J gene is TRBJ2-7, the V gene TRBV2; unclear D gene. Trimming removed 3 bases at V and 3 bases at J, with 9 bases between. Germline CDR1 reads SNHLY; CDR2 reads FYNNEI. This CDR3 region has 13 residues. The CDR3 here is CASSEQTGYEQYF. As DNA, the CDR3 is TGTGCCAGCAGTGAGCAGACGGGCTACGAGCAGTACTTC.

The rearrangement joins TRBV19 to TRBJ1-3; possibly TRBD1 for D (5 bases). The CDR3 spans 13 residues. The V end lost 4 bases, the J end lost 5 bases, and 9 bases lay between the germline ends. Germline-derived CDR1 and CDR2 are LNHDA and SQIVND (reference sequence). CDR3 loop: CASSNDRRNTIYF. The CDR3 bases are TGTGCCAGTAGTAACGACAGACGAAACACCATATATTTT.

The V call is TRBV5-6, the J call TRBJ1-3, with TRBD1 matching over 7 bases. V was clipped by 5 bases and J by 4 bases; unmatched bases: 6. From germline, CDR1 is SGHDT and CDR2 YYEEEE. The CDR3 length is 14 residues. The CDR3 DNA sequence: TGTGCCAGCAGTCTAACAGGGGCCGGAAACACCATATATTTT. Its translation: CASSLTGAGNTIYF.

The chain couples TRBV7-2 to TRBJ1-6; a possible D gene is TRBD1 (5 bases). Per the germline V gene, CDR1 is SGHTA and CDR2 is FQGNSA. CDR3 length: 14 residues. The ends were cut back, 1 base at V and 7 bases at J, with 8 bases in the middle. The CDR3 sequence: CASSLVPGNSPLHF. The DNA of the CDR3 is TGTGCCAGCAGCTTAGTGCCAGGGAATTCACCCCTCCACTTT.

This clone was found a few times. The chain recombines TRBV30 with TRBJ1-4, with 11 bases lining up with TRBD1. The trim removed 4 bases at V and 5 bases at J, leaving 6 bases unmatched. The CDR3 is made up of 15 amino acids. Germline V lookup: CDR1 GTSNPN, CDR2 SVGIG (reference sequence). The CDR3 DNA follows: TGTGCCTGGAAAAAGGGGGACAGGGGGAATGAAAAACTGTTTTTT. Translating it yields CAWKKGDRGNEKLFF.

In this sample, this clone turned up once. The chain combines TRBV9 with TRBJ2-5, with TRBD1 matching over 10 bases. This CDR3 region has 15 residues. Germline CDR1 and CDR2: SGDLS and YYNGEE. Germline trimming cut 2 bases from V and 4 bases from J; bases unmatched to any gene: 5. The chain's CDR3 is CASSVRQGAGETQYF. The CDR3 DNA is TGTGCCAGCAGCGTCCGACAGGGGGCCGGAGAGACCCAGTACTTC.

The rearrangement joins TRBV6-5 to TRBJ1-1; D gene unclear. This CDR3 has 12 residues. CDR1 MNHEY and CDR2 SVGAGI come from the germline V gene. Trimming cost V 6 bases and J 8 bases, with 13 bases left between them. The CDR3 DNA is TGTGCCAGCAGACCACGGGAAGGGGAAGCTTTCTTT. This sequence encodes CASRPREGEAFF.

This chain uses TRBV6-6 with TRBJ1-1; D is unresolved. Germline V gene data show CDR1 as MNHNY and CDR2 as SVGAGI (reference sequence). The CDR3 totals 14 residues. The ends were cut back, 2 bases at V and 1 base at J, with 8 bases in the middle. CDR3 DNA sequence: TGTGCCAGCAGTTACGGAGCCGGGAACACTGAAGCTTTCTTT. The encoded protein is CASSYGAGNTEAFF.

The rearrangement joins TRBV19 to TRBJ1-1; 7 nucleotides align to TRBD1. CDR1 LNHDA and CDR2 SQIVND come from the germline V gene (reference sequence). This CDR3 has 13 residues. Losses at the gene ends were 6 bases for V and 4 bases for J; bases not matched to a gene: 5. The CDR3 DNA sequence: TGTGCCAGTAGCGTGACAGGGAGCACTGAAGCTTTCTTT. It yields the protein CASSVTGSTEAFF.

This clone has just a few counts. This chain joins TRBV28 and TRBJ1-5; TRBD1 matches 7 bases. V shed 5 bases, J shed 3 bases, and the junction held 7 bases outside the gene matches. Germline V CDR1 and CDR2: MDHEN, SYDVKM. CDR3 length: 15 amino acids. The CDR3 is CASSPPGGNNQPQHF. CDR3 DNA: TGTGCCAGCAGTCCCCCAGGGGGGAACAATCAGCCCCAGCATTTT.

The chain is built from TRBV19 and TRBJ2-7; a possible D gene is TRBD1 (6 bases). CDR1 and CDR2 from the germline V gene are LNHDA and SQIVND (reference sequence). The CDR3 extends over 13 amino acids. The germline V and J ends were trimmed by 6 bases and 0 bases, with 9 bases remaining between them. The CDR3 reads CASRDRNSYEQYF. CDR3 bases: TGTGCCAGTAGAGACAGGAACTCCTACGAGCAGTACTTC.

J is TRBJ1-6 and V is TRBV2; 9 bases align to TRBD1. V was pared by 6 bases and J by 5 bases, with 2 bases of the junction left unmatched. The CDR3 extends over 14 amino acids. Germline V gives CDR1 SNHLY, CDR2 FYNNEI. Here the CDR3 reads CASRRTGDNSPLHF. Here the CDR3 DNA reads TGTGCCAGCAGGAGGACAGGGGATAATTCACCCCTCCACTTT.